One and the same sample provided the 9 T cell receptor beta chains below, sequenced in a study of cytomegalovirus exposure and HLA in healthy donors. The PCR employed 60 Vbeta primers together with 13 Jbeta primers. Using immunoSEQ multiplex PCR, the repertoire was profiled, and TCRdb retains in-frame clones only, with some absent. The table shows approximately 160,000 clones, with roughly two thirds occurring only once. Input material: PBMCs. The receptor set was obtained from a woman between 18 and 29 years old in good health and CMV-seropositive.

The rearrangement links TRBV28 to TRBJ1-3; maybe TRBD1 (6 bases). The CDR3 sequence is 13 residues long. The germline V gene has CDR1 MDHEN and CDR2 SYDVKM. With 7 bases removed from V and 3 bases from J, the gap between germline ends came to 10 bases. The CDR3 sequence is CASIGGHGNTIYF. DNA for the CDR3: TGTGCCAGCATAGGGGGACATGGAAACACCATATATTTT.

The chain uses TRBV2 and TRBJ2-1, with 13 positions matching TRBD2. The V segment lost 7 bases and the J segment 9 bases; nucleotides outside the gene matches: 6. The CDR3 is made up of 14 amino acids. In germline, CDR1 is SNHLY, CDR2 FYNNEI. The DNA for the CDR3 is TGTGCCAGCACCGGACTAGCGGGAGTTGTTGAGCAGTTCTTC. Translated: CASTGLAGVVEQFF.

This sequence joins TRBV10-2 and TRBJ2-1; D is unclear. V was pared by 4 bases and J by 3 bases, with 10 bases between. The CDR3 is 14 amino acids. Germline values: CDR1 WSHSY, CDR2 SAAADI. This chain's CDR3 is CASSALANYNEQFF. The CDR3 DNA reads TGCGCCAGCAGTGCGCTCGCTAACTACAATGAGCAGTTCTTC.

This chain connects TRBV23-1 to TRBJ1-2; possibly TRBD1 for D (6 bases). TRBV23-1 is an ORF for which the function is uncertain. This CDR3 contains 13 residues. The germline V and J ends were trimmed by 2 bases and 8 bases, with 12 bases remaining between them. CDR3 amino acids: CASSQKGGFGYTF. The CDR3 region has the DNA TGCGCCAGCAGTCAAAAGGGGGGGTTCGGCTACACCTTC.

This chain uses TRBV28 with TRBJ2-7, with 9 bases fitting TRBD1. This CDR3 region has 15 residues. The trim removed 2 bases at V and 3 bases at J, leaving 5 bases unmatched. In germline, CDR1 is MDHEN, CDR2 SYDVKM. The CDR3 region has the DNA TGTGCCAGCAGTTTAGCCGGGACAGGGTTCTACGAGCAGTACTTC. It translates to CASSLAGTGFYEQYF.

This chain links TRBV4-2 with TRBJ2-5; D may be TRBD1 (7 bases). V was cut by 1 base and J by 7 bases, with 13 bases left in between. This CDR3 is 14 amino acids long. CDR1 LGHNA and CDR2 YNFKEQ come from the germline V gene. CDR3 bases: TGTGCCAGCAGCCAAGGCGGGGACAGTGGGACCCAGTACTTC. Its protein is CASSQGGDSGTQYF.

This clone was seen a few times. The V call is TRBV7-8, the J call TRBJ2-7; a possible D gene is TRBD2 (6 bases). CDR1 SGHVS and CDR2 FQNEAQ come from the germline V gene. V dropped 1 base and J dropped 3 bases, with 10 bases sitting between them. CDR3 size: 14 residues. The chain's CDR3 is CASSLGVTSYEQYF. The CDR3 nucleotides are TGTGCCAGCAGCTTAGGTGTGACTAGCTACGAGCAGTACTTC.

This sequence joins TRBV27 and TRBJ1-5; 9 bases map to TRBD1. The CDR3 has 17 amino acids. Germline V lookup: CDR1 MNHEY, CDR2 SMNVEV (reference sequence). The trim removed 5 bases at V and 5 bases at J, leaving 13 bases unmatched. The chain's CDR3 is CASSKYTGTGPYQPQHF. As DNA, the CDR3 is TGTGCCAGCAGTAAATATACCGGGACAGGGCCCTATCAGCCCCAGCATTTT.

V and J are TRBV28 and TRBJ1-5; TRBD1 might be the D (5 bases). Trimming cost V 7 bases and J 4 bases, with 11 bases left between them. Per the germline V gene, CDR1 is MDHEN and CDR2 is SYDVKM. The CDR3 runs 13 residues. For the CDR3, the DNA is TGTGCCAGCATCAAGGGGAAGAATCAGCCCCAGCATTTT. Protein sequence: CASIKGKNQPQHF.